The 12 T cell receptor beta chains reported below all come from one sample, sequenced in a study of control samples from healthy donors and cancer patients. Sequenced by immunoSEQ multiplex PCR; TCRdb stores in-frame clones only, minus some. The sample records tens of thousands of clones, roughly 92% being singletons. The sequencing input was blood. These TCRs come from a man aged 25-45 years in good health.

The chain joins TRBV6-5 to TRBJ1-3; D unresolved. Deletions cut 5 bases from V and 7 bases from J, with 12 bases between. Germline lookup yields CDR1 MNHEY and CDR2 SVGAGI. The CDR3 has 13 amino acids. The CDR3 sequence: CASSRTVDNTIYF. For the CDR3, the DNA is TGTGCCAGCAGTCGGACGGTGGATAACACCATATATTTT.

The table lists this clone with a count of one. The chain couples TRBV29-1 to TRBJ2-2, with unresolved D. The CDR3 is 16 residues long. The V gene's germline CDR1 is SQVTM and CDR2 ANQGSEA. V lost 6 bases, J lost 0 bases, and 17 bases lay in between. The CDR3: CSVKGYRSSNTGELFF. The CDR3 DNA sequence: TGCAGCGTAAAAGGTTACAGATCTTCGAACACCGGGGAGCTGTTTTTT.

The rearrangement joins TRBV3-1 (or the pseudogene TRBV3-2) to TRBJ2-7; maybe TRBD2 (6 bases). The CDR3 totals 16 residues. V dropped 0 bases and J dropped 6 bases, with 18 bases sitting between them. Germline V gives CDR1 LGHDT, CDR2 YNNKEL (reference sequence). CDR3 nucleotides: TGTGCCAGCAGCCAAGATTCGGCGGGGATTGAGTCCGAGCAGTACTTC. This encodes CASSQDSAGIESEQYF.

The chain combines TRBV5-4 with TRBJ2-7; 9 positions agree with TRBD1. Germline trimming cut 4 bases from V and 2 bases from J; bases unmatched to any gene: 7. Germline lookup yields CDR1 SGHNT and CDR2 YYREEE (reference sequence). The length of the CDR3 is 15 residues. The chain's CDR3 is CASSHTGGRTYEQYF. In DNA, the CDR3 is TGTGCCAGCAGCCATACAGGGGGCCGTACCTACGAGCAGTACTTC.

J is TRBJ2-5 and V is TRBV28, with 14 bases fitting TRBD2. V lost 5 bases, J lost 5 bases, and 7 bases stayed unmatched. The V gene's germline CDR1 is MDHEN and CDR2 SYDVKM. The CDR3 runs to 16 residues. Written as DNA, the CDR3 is TGTGCCAGCAGTGGGGGACTAGCGGGAGTCAAGGAGACCCAGTACTTC. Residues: CASSGGLAGVKETQYF.

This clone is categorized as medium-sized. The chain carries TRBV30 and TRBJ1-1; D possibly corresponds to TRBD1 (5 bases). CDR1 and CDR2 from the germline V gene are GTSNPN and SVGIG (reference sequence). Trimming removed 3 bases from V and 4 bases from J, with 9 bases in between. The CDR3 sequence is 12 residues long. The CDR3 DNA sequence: TGTGCCTGGAGGGGACCCGGCACTGAAGCTTTCTTT. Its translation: CAWRGPGTEAFF.

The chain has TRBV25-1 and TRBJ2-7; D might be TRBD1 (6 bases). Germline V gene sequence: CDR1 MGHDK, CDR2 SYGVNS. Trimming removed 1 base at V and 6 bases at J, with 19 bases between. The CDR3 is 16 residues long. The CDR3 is CASSEWTRGGIGEQYF. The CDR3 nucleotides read TGTGCCAGCAGTGAATGGACCAGAGGGGGTATTGGCGAGCAGTACTTC.

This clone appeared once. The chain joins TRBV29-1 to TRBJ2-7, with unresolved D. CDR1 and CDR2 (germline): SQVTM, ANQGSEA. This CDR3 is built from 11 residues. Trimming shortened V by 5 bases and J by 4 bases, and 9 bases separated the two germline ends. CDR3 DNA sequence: TGCAGCGTTCGGGTTAGGTACGAGCAGTACTTC. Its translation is CSVRVRYEQYF.

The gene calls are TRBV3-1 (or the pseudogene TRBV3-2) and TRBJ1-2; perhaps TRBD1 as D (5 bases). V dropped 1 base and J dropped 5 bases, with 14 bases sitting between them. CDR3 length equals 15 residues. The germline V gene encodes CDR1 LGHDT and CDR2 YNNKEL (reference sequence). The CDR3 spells CASSQGGDVRYGYTF. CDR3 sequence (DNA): TGTGCCAGCAGCCAAGGAGGGGATGTGAGGTATGGCTACACCTTC.

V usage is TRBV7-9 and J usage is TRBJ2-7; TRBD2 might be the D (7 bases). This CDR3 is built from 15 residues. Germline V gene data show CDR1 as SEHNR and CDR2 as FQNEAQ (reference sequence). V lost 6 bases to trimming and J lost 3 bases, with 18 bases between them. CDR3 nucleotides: TGTGCCAGCAGTCCCACGGGGGGCCCGGGCTACGAGCAGTACTTC. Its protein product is CASSPTGGPGYEQYF.

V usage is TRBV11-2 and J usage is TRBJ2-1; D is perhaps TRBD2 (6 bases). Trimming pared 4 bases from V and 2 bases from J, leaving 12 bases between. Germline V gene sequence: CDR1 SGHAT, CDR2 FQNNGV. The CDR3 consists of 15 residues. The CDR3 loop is CASSWRDIPYNEQFF. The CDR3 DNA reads TGTGCCAGCAGCTGGAGGGATATCCCCTACAATGAGCAGTTCTTC.

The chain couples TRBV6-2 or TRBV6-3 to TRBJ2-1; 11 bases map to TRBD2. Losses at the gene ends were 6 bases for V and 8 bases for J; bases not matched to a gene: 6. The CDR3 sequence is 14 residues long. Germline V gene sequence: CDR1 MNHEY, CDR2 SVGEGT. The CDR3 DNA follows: TGTGCCAGCAGCCTAGCGGGGGGAGAGGATGAGCAGTTCTTC. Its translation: CASSLAGGEDEQFF.